The 27 T cell receptor beta chains given below trace back to one sample, sequenced in a study of T cells in Graves' hyperthyroidism and ophthalmopathy. Amplified regions were TCR beta CDR3 sequences from RNA transcripts. First-round RT-PCR with HTBI primers amplified the TCR CDR3 region. TCRdb itself ran the multiplex PCR reads through MiXCR, one entry per CDR3 protein. The sample lists approximately 600,000 distinct CDR3 sequences, over 11% occurring once. The source material was blood. These receptors all come from a woman aged 30 to 39 with Graves' hyperthyroidism that later progressed to Graves' ophthalmopathy.

This clonotype was observed many times. For the CDR3, the DNA is TGTGCCATCAGTGAACAGGGCGCGGACACCGGGGAGCTGTTTTTT. Translation gives CAISEQGADTGELFF. This chain uses TRBV10-3 with TRBJ2-2; D is possibly TRBD1 (6 bases). The CDR3 spans 15 residues. V lost 3 bases to trimming and J lost 3 bases, with 11 bases between them. CDR1 and CDR2 from the germline V gene are ENHRY and SYGVKD.

Details on this clonotype: One junction end does not reproduce the germline sequence, and a read error may be involved. J is TRBJ2-7 and V is TRBV10-1; D ambiguous. The CDR3 contains 15 residues. Germline loops: CDR1 WNHNN, CDR2 SYGVQD (reference sequence). CDR3 region: CASSEARPLFYEQHF. The CDR3 coding sequence is TGCGCCAGCAGTGAGGCGCGCCCCCTGTTCTACGAGCAGCACTTC.

The J gene is TRBJ2-1, the V gene TRBV15; perhaps TRBD1 as D (5 bases). Trimming cost V 0 bases and J 10 bases, with 13 bases left between them. Per the germline V gene, CDR1 is LNHNV and CDR2 is YYDKDF (reference sequence). CDR3 size: 14 residues. CDR3 region: CATSREEGRGEQFF. As DNA, the CDR3 is TGTGCCACCAGCAGAGAGGAAGGAAGGGGCGAGCAGTTCTTC.

This clonotype was seen ten or more times. This rearrangement joins TRBV28 to TRBJ2-3; unclear D gene. The V end was cut by 2 bases, the J end by 2 bases, with 14 bases between. CDR3 length: 16 residues. Germline lookup yields CDR1 MDHEN and CDR2 SYDVKM. In nucleotides, the CDR3 is TGTGCCAGCAGTTTAGCAGGTCAGGCGATCACAGATACGCAGTATTTT. Translation: CASSLAGQAITDTQYF.

The chain has TRBV10-3 and TRBJ2-7; D gene ambiguous. The CDR3 covers 11 residues. With 8 bases removed from V and 6 bases from J, the gap between germline ends came to 11 bases. CDR1 is ENHRY and CDR2 is SYGVKD in the germline V gene. In nucleotides, the CDR3 is TGTGCCATCCGGAACGAGGCCGAGCAGTACTTC. Translation: CAIRNEAEQYF.

The V gene is TRBV10-3, the J gene TRBJ2-7; D ambiguous. This CDR3 has 12 residues. Germline V lookup: CDR1 ENHRY, CDR2 SYGVKD. V was pared by 4 bases and J by 7 bases, with 11 bases between. CDR3 sequence: CAISGGVREQYF. For the CDR3, the DNA is TGTGCCATCAGTGGAGGAGTTCGGGAGCAGTACTTC.

Many counts were recorded for this clonotype. The gene calls are TRBV12-3 or TRBV12-4 and TRBJ2-5; 7 positions agree with TRBD1. The trim removed 5 bases at V and 0 bases at J, leaving 3 bases unmatched. The CDR3 is 14 residues long. The CDR3 is CASSPGQNQETQYF. The CDR3 DNA reads as TGTGCCAGCAGTCCGGGACAGAACCAAGAGACCCAGTACTTC.

The sample holds many counts of this clonotype. The chain couples TRBV10-3 to TRBJ2-5; D remains ambiguous. V gave up 3 bases and J gave up 2 bases, with 13 bases separating them. This CDR3 has 15 amino acids. Germline CDR1 is ENHRY and CDR2 is SYGVKD. CDR3 DNA sequence: TGTGCCATCAGTGACGCCCCGAGGCAGCAAGAGACCCAGTACTTC. Encoded protein: CAISDAPRQQETQYF.

Points on this clonotype: With a much larger clone just one base away, this may be a read error. The chain uses TRBV5-1 and TRBJ1-2; D is possibly TRBD1 (5 bases). The CDR3 totals 13 residues. CDR1 SGHRS and CDR2 YFSETQ come from the germline V gene. Trimming shortened V by 7 bases and J by 7 bases, and 17 bases separated the two germline ends. The CDR3: CASGPGPGGGYTF. In DNA, the CDR3 is TGCGCCAGCGGCCCGGGACCGGGTGGTGGCTACACCTTC.

The chain has TRBV20-1 and TRBJ2-2, with 12 bases matching TRBD2. The CDR3 extends over 16 amino acids. Germline CDR1 DFQATT, CDR2 SNEGSKA (reference sequence). V trimming: 3 bases; J trimming: 7 bases; junction bases outside the gene matches: 9. The CDR3 here is CSARVLAGGPGGELFF. CDR3 coding DNA: TGCAGTGCTAGGGTTCTAGCGGGAGGGCCGGGCGGGGAGCTGTTTTTT.

This clonotype was found many times. V gene TRBV29-1 combines with J gene TRBJ2-1, with 7 bases lining up with TRBD2. Germline loops: CDR1 SQVTM, CDR2 ANQGSEA. Trimming took 6 bases from V and 2 from J; bases not matched to a gene: 10. The CDR3 is 15 residues long. DNA for the CDR3: TGCAGCGTGGGCACTCTAGCGGAGGCCTACAATGAGCAGTTCTTC. It translates to CSVGTLAEAYNEQFF.

This clonotype was recorded at least ten times. The CDR3 DNA sequence: TGCGCCAGCAGCAATAAAGACAGGGGGCCAGGAAACACCATATATTTT. It encodes CASSNKDRGPGNTIYF. The chain uses TRBV5-1 and TRBJ1-3; 10 positions match TRBD1. Germline trimming cut 4 bases from V and 4 bases from J; bases unmatched to any gene: 8. The germline V gene has CDR1 SGHRS and CDR2 YFSETQ. This CDR3 contains 16 residues.

In its sample, this clonotype was seen many times. The chain has TRBV28 and TRBJ2-7; D might be TRBD1 (6 bases). CDR3 length: 16 residues. CDR1 MDHEN and CDR2 SYDVKM come from the germline V gene. Trimming removed 4 bases at V and 3 bases at J, with 19 bases between. CDR3 sequence: CASSYPGQRGIYEQYF. In DNA, the CDR3 is TGTGCCAGCAGTTATCCGGGACAACGGGGCATCTACGAGCAGTACTTC.

This clonotype was seen a handful of times. The V call is TRBV20-1, the J call TRBJ2-7; TRBD1 aligns across 10 bases. Germline lookup yields CDR1 DFQATT and CDR2 SNEGSKA (reference sequence). CDR3 size: 12 residues. The CDR3 DNA sequence: TGCAGGGGGGACAGGGGCGGCGGCGAGCAGTACTTC. Translating gives CRGDRGGGEQYF.

This rearrangement joins TRBV30 to TRBJ1-4; D unresolved. V lost 7 bases, J lost 8 bases, and 11 bases lay in between. This CDR3 contains 11 residues. The germline V gene encodes CDR1 GTSNPN and CDR2 SVGIG (reference sequence). The CDR3 loop reads CASGRAEKLFF. The CDR3 nucleotides read TGTGCCTCCGGACGGGCAGAAAAACTGTTTTTT. The full variable domain, completed using reference TRBV30 and TRBJ1-4, is SQTIHQWPATLVQPVGSPLSLECTVEGTSNPNLYWYRQAAGRGLQLLFYSVGIGQISSEVPQNLSASRPQDRQFILSSKKLLLSDSGFYLCASGRAEKLFFGSGTQLSVL.

This clonotype was counted ten times or more. The J gene is TRBJ2-3, the V gene TRBV5-1; tentatively, D is TRBD1 (6 bases). V lost 3 bases and J lost 1, with 12 bases in between. The germline gives CDR1 SGHRS, CDR2 YFSETQ. This CDR3 region has 15 residues. The CDR3 is CASSWETGGTDTQYF. The CDR3, as DNA: TGCGCCAGCAGCTGGGAGACAGGAGGCACAGATACGCAGTATTTT.

Many counts were recorded for this clonotype. The chain has TRBV12-5 and TRBJ2-1; unclear D gene. Trimming removed 5 bases at V and 2 bases at J, with 7 bases between. Germline CDR1 is LGHNT and CDR2 is FRNRAP. The CDR3 runs to 13 residues. The CDR3 spells CASGPFPYNEQFF. The CDR3 DNA reads TGTGCTAGTGGTCCATTCCCCTACAATGAGCAGTTCTTC.

This clonotype was found many times. The chain recombines TRBV28 with TRBJ1-1; D gene unclear. Germline V CDR1 and CDR2: MDHEN, SYDVKM. Trimming removed 6 bases from V and 7 bases from J, with 15 bases in between. CDR3 length: 13 amino acids. The CDR3 DNA follows: TGTGCCAGCAGGCCCCCGGGCTGGGGTGAAGCTTTCTTT. Translating it yields CASRPPGWGEAFF. The whole variable domain, remainder taken from reference TRBV28 and TRBJ1-1, is DVKVTQSSRYLVKRTGEKVFLECVQDMDHENMFWYRQDPGLGLRLIYFSYDVKMKEKGDIPEGYSVSREKKERFSLILESASTNQTSMYLCASRPPGWGEAFFGQGTRLTVV.

The J gene is TRBJ1-1, the V gene TRBV5-8, with unresolved D. This CDR3 is 14 amino acids long. Germline V gene lookup returns CDR1 SGHTS and CDR2 YDEGEE. Trimming left V 2 bases short and J 0 bases short, with 8 bases between. The CDR3 spells CASSFVGLNTEAFF. CDR3 coding DNA: TGTGCCAGCAGCTTTGTAGGGTTGAACACTGAAGCTTTCTTT. Full variable domain (missing parts from reference TRBV5-8 and TRBJ1-1): EAGVTQSPTHLIKTRGQQATLRCSPISGHTSVYWYQQALGLGLQFLLWYDEGEERNRGNFPPRFSGRQFPNYSSELNVNALELEDSALYLCASSFVGLNTEAFFGQGTRLTVV.

As for this clonotype: A much larger clone sits a single nucleotide away, making a read error possible. The chain has TRBV29-1 and TRBJ1-1, with 8 bases fitting TRBD1. The CDR3 runs to 14 residues. Germline-derived CDR1 and CDR2 are SQVTM and ANQGSEA. V lost 4 bases, J lost 11 bases, and 15 bases stayed unmatched. CDR3 loop: CSVGTGTGREEAFF. The CDR3 nucleotides read TGCAGCGTTGGTACCGGGACAGGCCGCGAGGAGGCTTTCTTT.

This clonotype showed up many times. V gene TRBV7-9 combines with J gene TRBJ2-6; a weak D match, TRBD2 (5 bases). CDR1 SEHNR and CDR2 FQNEAQ come from the germline V gene (reference sequence). Trimming took off 5 bases at V and 4 bases at J, with 15 bases between the two ends. The CDR3 is 16 residues long. Written as DNA, the CDR3 is TGTGCCAGCAGCGGACTGAGGGAACCCGGGGCCAACGTCCTGACTTTC. It encodes CASSGLREPGANVLTF.

The sample holds many counts of this clonotype. The rearrangement links TRBV5-1 to TRBJ2-1, with D possibly matching TRBD1 (6 bases). The germline V gene encodes CDR1 SGHRS and CDR2 YFSETQ. V was clipped by 5 bases and J by 0 bases, with 12 bases between them. This CDR3 region has 15 residues. CDR3 residues: CASRPGQSSYNEQFF. Written as DNA, the CDR3 is TGCGCCAGCAGACCAGGACAGAGCTCCTACAATGAGCAGTTCTTC.

The rearrangement joins TRBV10-2 to TRBJ2-1, with 7 nucleotides matching TRBD2. The CDR3 consists of 16 residues. CDR1 WSHSY and CDR2 SAAADI come from the germline V gene. Germline trimming cut 4 bases from V and 0 bases from J; bases unmatched to any gene: 6. DNA of the CDR3: TGCGCCAGCAGTGCATCGGGAGGCAGCTCCTACAATGAGCAGTTCTTC. Protein product: CASSASGGSSYNEQFF.

This clonotype has ten or more counts. This sequence joins TRBV30 and TRBJ1-6; TRBD1 might be the D (6 bases). The germline V gene has CDR1 GTSNPN and CDR2 SVGIG (reference sequence). This CDR3 comprises 14 residues. Trimming shortened V by 3 bases and J by 7 bases, and 13 bases separated the two germline ends. The CDR3 sequence: CAWRRTGWNSPLHF. The DNA of the CDR3 is TGTGCCTGGAGGAGAACAGGGTGGAATTCACCCCTCCACTTT.

The J gene is TRBJ1-1, the V gene TRBV19, with D maybe TRBD1 (6 bases). V was shortened by 1 base and J by 9 bases, with 18 bases between the two germline ends. The CDR3 covers 15 residues. Germline CDR1 and CDR2: LNHDA and SQIVND (reference sequence). The CDR3 is CASSIVSRGEAQAFF. As DNA, the CDR3 is TGTGCCAGTAGTATAGTAAGCAGGGGAGAGGCCCAAGCTTTCTTT.

This clonotype was observed a handful of times. The rearrangement joins TRBV15 to TRBJ2-7; 8 bases are shared with TRBD1. V trimming: 1 base; J trimming: 0 bases; junction bases outside the gene matches: 2. Germline V CDR1 and CDR2: LNHNV, YYDKDF (reference sequence). This CDR3 has 15 residues. The CDR3 DNA reads TGTGCCACCAGCAGAGCCACAGGGGGCTCCTACGAGCAGTACTTC. This translates into CATSRATGGSYEQYF.

The chain joins TRBV19 to TRBJ2-5; 14 nucleotides agree with TRBD2. The germline gives CDR1 LNHDA, CDR2 SQIVND (reference sequence). The CDR3 is 17 residues long. Unmatched junction bases numbered 5, after V lost 5 bases and J lost 0 bases. CDR3 in DNA: TGTGCCAGTAGTCCCCGGACTAGCGGGAGGAACCAAGAGACCCAGTACTTC. Its protein product is CASSPRTSGRNQETQYF.